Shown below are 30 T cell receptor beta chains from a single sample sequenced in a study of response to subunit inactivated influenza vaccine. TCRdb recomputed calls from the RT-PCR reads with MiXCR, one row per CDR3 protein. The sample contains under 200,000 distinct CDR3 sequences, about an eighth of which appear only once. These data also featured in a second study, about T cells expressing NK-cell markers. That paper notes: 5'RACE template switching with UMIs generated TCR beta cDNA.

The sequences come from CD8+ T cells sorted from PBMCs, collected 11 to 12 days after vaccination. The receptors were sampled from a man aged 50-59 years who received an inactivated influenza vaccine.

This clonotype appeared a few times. In nucleotides, the CDR3 is TGTGCCAGCAGCCTATCGGCGGGGGCTCACGAGCAGTACTTC. This sequence encodes CASSLSAGAHEQYF. The V call is TRBV7-8, the J call TRBJ2-7, with D tentatively TRBD2 (7 bases). This CDR3 contains 14 residues. V lost 5 bases to trimming and J lost 5 bases, with 16 bases between them. Germline-derived CDR1 and CDR2 are SGHVS and FQNEAQ.

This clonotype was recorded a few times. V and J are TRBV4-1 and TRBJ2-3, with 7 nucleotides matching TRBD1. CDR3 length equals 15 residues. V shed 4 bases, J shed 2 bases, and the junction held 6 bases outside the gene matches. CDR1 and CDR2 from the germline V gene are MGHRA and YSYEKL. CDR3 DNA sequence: TGCGCCAGCAGCCCGGGGACAGACATCACAGATACGCAGTATTTT. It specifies CASSPGTDITDTQYF.

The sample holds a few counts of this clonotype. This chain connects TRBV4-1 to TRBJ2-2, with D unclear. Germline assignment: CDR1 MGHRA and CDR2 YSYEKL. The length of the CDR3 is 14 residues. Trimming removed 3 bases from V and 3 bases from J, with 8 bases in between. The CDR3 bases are TGCGCCAGCAGCCAGGGATTACACACCGGGGAGCTGTTTTTT. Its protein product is CASSQGLHTGELFF.

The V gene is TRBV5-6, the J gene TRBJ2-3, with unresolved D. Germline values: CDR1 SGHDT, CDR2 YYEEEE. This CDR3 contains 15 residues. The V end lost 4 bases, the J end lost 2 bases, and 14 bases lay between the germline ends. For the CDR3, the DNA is TGTGCCAGCAGCGTAAATCTGGGGTACACAGATACGCAGTATTTT. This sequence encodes CASSVNLGYTDTQYF.

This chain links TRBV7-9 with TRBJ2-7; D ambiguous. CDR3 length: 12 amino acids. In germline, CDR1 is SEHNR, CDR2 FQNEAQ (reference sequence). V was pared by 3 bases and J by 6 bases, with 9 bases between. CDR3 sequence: CASSFTTLEQYF. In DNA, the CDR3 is TGTGCCAGCAGCTTCACGACGCTCGAGCAGTACTTC.

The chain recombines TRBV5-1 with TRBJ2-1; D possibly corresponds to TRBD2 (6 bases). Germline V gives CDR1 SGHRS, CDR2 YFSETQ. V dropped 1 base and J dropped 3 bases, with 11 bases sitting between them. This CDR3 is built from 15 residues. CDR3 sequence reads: CASSLTAGLYNEQFF. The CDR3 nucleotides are TGCGCCAGCAGCTTGACGGCGGGACTCTACAATGAGCAGTTCTTC.

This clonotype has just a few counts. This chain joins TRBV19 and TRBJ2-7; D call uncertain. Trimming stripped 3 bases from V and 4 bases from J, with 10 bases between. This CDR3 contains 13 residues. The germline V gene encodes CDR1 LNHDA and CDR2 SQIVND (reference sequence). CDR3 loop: CASSIGILYEQYF. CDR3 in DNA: TGTGCCAGTAGTATCGGAATATTATACGAGCAGTACTTC.

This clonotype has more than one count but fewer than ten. The CDR3 spells CASSLPGQPNTEAFF. CDR3 nucleotide sequence: TGTGCCAGCAGTTTGCCGGGACAGCCGAACACTGAAGCTTTCTTT. The rearrangement uses TRBV12-3 or TRBV12-4 and TRBJ1-1; 7 bases align to TRBD1. Trimming at V came to 3 bases and at J to 1 base, leaving 5 bases not matched to a gene. The CDR3 spans 15 residues.

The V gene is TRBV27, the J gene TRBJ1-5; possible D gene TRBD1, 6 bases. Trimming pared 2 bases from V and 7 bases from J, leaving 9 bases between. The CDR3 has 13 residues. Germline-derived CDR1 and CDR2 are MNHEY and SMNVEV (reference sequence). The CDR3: CASSLTGGQPQHF. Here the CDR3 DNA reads TGTGCCAGCAGTTTAACCGGGGGCCAGCCCCAGCATTTT.

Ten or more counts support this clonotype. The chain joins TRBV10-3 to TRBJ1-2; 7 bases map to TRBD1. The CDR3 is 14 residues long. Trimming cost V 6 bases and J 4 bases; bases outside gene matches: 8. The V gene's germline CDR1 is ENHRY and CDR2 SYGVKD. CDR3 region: CAISPTGEGYGYTF. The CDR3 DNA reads TGTGCCATCAGCCCCACAGGGGAAGGCTATGGCTACACCTTC.

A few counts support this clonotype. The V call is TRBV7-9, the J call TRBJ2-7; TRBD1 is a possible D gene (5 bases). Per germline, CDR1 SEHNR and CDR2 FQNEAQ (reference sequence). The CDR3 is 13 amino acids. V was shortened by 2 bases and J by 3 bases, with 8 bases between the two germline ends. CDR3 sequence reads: CASSLIDSYEQYF. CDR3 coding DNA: TGTGCCAGCAGCTTAATCGACAGCTACGAGCAGTACTTC.

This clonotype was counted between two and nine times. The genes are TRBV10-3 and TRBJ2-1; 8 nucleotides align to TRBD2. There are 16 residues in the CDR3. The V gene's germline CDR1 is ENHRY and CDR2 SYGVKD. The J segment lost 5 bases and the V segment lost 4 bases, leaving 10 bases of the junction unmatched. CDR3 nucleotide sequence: TGTGCCATCAGTGCCCCGCGCGGGGGGTCGGACAATGAGCAGTTCTTC. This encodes CAISAPRGGSDNEQFF.

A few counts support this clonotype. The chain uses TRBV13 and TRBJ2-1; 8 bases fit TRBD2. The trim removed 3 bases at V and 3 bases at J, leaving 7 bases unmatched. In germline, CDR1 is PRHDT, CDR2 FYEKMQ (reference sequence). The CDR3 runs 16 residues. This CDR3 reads CASSFQAGEVYNEQFF. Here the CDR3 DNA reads TGTGCCAGCAGCTTTCAAGCGGGAGAGGTCTACAATGAGCAGTTCTTC.

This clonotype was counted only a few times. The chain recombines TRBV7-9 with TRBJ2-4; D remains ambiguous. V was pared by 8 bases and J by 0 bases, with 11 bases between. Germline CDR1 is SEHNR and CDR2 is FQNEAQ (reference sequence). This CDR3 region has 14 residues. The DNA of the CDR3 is TGTGCCAGCGAGGACGGTGGAGCCAAAAACATTCAGTACTTC. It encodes CASEDGGAKNIQYF. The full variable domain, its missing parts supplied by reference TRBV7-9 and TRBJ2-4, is DTGVSQNPRHKITKRGQNVTFRCDPISEHNRLYWYRQTLGQGPEFLTYFQNEAQLEKSRLLSDRFSAERPKGSFSTLEIQRTEQGDSAMYLCASEDGGAKNIQYFGAGTRLSVL.

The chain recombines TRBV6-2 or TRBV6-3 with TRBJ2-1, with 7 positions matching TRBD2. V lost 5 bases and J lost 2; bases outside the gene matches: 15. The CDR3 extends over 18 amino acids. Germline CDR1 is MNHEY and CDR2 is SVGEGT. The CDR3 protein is CASSLLAGNQNPYNEQFF. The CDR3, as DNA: TGTGCCAGCAGTCTGTTAGCGGGCAACCAAAACCCCTACAATGAGCAGTTCTTC.

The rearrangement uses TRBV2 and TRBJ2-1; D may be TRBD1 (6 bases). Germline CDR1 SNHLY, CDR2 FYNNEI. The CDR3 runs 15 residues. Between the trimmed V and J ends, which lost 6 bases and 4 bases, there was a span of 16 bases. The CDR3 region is CASRVRQETYNEQFF. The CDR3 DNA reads TGTGCCAGCAGGGTAAGACAGGAGACTTACAATGAGCAGTTCTTC.

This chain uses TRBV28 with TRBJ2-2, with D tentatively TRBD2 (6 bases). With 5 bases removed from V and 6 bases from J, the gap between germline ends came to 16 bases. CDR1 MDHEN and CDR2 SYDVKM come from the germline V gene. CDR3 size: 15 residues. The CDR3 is CASSRGGDGAGELFF. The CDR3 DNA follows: TGTGCCAGCAGTCGTGGCGGGGACGGGGCCGGGGAGCTGTTTTTT.

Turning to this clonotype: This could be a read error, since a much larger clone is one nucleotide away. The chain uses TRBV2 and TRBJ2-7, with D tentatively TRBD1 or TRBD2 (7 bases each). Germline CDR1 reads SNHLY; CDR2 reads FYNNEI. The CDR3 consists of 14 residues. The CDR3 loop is CASSQSRGGGEKYF. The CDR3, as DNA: TGTGCCAGCAGTCAATCGAGGGGAGGGGGCGAGAAGTACTTC.

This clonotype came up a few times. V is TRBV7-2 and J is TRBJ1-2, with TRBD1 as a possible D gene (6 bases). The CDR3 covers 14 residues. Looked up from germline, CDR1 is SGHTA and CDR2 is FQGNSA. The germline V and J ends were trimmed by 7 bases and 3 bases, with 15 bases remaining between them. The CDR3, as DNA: TGTGCCAGCAAATGGCGGGACACCTACTATGGCTACACCTTC. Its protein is CASKWRDTYYGYTF.

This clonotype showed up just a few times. CDR3 DNA: TGCAGCGTAGTACTAGCGGCAAACTACGAGCAGTACTTC. Protein product: CSVVLAANYEQYF. The gene calls are TRBV29-1 and TRBJ2-7; 8 bases match TRBD2. The junction had 7 bases not matched to a gene; V was cut back by 6 bases and J by 3 bases. There are 13 residues in the CDR3. CDR1 SQVTM and CDR2 ANQGSEA come from the germline V gene.

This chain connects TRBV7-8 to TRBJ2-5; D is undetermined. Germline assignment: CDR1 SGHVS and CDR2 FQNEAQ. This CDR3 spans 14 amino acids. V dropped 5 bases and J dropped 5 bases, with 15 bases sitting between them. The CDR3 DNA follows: TGTGCCAGCAGCAAGCAAGTCTCTGAGGAGACCCAGTACTTC. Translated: CASSKQVSEETQYF.

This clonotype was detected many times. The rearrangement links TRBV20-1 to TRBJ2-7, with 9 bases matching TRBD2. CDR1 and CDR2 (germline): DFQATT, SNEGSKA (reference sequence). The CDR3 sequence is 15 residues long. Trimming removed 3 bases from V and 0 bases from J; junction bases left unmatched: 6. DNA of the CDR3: TGCAGTGCTAGTGGACTAGCGAGAAGCTCCTACGAGCAGTACTTC. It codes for CSASGLARSSYEQYF.

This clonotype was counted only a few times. CDR3 region: CASSKGAGTSDSVGLFF. Here the CDR3 DNA reads TGTGCCAGCAGCAAAGGGGCCGGGACTAGCGACTCTGTTGGGCTGTTTTTT. The chain joins TRBV21-1 to TRBJ2-2; the table's D call, TRBD2, has no DNA check behind it. TRBV21-1 is a pseudogene locus. This CDR3 contains 17 residues.

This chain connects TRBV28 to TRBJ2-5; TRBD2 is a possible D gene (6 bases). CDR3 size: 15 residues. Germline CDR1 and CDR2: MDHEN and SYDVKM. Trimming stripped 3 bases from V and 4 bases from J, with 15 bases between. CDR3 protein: CASSLYGRNRETQYF. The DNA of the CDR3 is TGTGCCAGCAGTTTGTACGGGAGAAATCGAGAGACCCAGTACTTC.

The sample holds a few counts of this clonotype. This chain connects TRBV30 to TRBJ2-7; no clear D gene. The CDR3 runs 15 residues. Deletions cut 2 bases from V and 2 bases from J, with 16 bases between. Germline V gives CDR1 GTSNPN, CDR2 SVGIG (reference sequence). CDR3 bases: TGTGCCTGGAGTCTTACCAGTGAGATAACCTACGAGCAGTACTTC. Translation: CAWSLTSEITYEQYF.

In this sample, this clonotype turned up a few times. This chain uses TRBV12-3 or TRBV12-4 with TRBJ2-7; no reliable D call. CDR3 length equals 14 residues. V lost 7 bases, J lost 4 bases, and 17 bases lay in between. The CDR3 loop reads CASTQLAQGYEQYF. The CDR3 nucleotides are TGTGCCAGCACCCAACTGGCTCAAGGTTACGAGCAGTACTTC.

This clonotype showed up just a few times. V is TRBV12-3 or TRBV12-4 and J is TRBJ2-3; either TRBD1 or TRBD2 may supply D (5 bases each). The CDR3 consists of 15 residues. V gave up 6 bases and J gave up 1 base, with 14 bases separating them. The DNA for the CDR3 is TGTGCCAGCAGACCCGGGGCCGAGGGCACAGATACGCAGTATTTT. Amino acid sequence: CASRPGAEGTDTQYF.

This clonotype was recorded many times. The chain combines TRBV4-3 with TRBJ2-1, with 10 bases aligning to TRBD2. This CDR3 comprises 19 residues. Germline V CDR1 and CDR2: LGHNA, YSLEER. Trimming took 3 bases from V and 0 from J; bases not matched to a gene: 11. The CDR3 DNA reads TGCGCCAGCAGCCAGCTAGCGGGGGCCGAATTTAGCTCCTACAATGAGCAGTTCTTC. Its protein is CASSQLAGAEFSSYNEQFF.

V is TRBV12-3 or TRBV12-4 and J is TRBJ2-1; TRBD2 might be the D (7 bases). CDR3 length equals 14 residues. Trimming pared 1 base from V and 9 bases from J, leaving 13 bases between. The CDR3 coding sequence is TGTGCCAGCAGTTTAGAGGGGGGGCACCTTGAGCAGTTCTTC. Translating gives CASSLEGGHLEQFF.

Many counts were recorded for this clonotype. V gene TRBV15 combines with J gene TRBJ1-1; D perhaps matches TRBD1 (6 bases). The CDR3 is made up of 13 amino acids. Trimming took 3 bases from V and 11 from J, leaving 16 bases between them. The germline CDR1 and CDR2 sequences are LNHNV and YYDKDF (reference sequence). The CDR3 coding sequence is TGTGCCACCAGCAGCCACCAGGGGAAGGGGGCTTTCTTT. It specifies CATSSHQGKGAFF.